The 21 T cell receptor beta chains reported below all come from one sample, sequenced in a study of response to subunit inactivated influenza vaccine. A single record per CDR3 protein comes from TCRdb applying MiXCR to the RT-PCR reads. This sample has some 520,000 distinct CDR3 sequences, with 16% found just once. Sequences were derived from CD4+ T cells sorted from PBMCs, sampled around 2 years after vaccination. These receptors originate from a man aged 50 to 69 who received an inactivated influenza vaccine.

In nucleotides, the CDR3 is TGCAGCGCTAGACTAGGCCCGGATACGCAGTATTTT. As protein: CSARLGPDTQYF. The chain has TRBV29-1 and TRBJ2-3, with TRBD2 as a possible D gene (6 bases). The V end lost 7 bases, the J end lost 6 bases, and 14 bases lay between the germline ends. CDR3 size: 12 residues. Germline values: CDR1 SQVTM, CDR2 ANQGSEA.

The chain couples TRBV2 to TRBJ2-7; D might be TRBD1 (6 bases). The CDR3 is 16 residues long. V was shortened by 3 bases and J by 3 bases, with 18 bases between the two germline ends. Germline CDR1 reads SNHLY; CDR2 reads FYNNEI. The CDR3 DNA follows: TGTGCCAGCAGTGAGCAGGTGACAGGTCTGGGCTACGAGCAGTACTTC. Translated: CASSEQVTGLGYEQYF.

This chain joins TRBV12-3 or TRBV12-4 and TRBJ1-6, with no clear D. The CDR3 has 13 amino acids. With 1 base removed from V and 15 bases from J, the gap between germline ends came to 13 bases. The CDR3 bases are TGTGCCAGCAGTTTAGGAGCAGGCCAACACCTCCACTTT. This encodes CASSLGAGQHLHF.

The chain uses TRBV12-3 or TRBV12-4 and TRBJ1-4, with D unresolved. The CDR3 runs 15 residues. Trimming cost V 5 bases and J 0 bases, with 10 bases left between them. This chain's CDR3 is CASSPRSSTNEKLFF. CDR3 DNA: TGTGCCAGCAGTCCACGTTCTTCAACTAATGAAAAACTGTTTTTT.

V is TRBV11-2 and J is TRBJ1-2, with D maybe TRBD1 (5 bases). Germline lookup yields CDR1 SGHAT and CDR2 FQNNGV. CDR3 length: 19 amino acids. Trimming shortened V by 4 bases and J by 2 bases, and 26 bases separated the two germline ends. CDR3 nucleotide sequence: TGTGCCAGCAGCTCCACTCGAGGGGCCCCGACTAGACGAAACTATGGCTACACCTTC. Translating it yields CASSSTRGAPTRRNYGYTF.

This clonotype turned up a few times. DNA for the CDR3: TGCAGCGTGTCCCGTCTCGCCAAAAACATTCAGTACTTC. Translated: CSVSRLAKNIQYF. The chain joins TRBV29-1 to TRBJ2-4; D remains ambiguous. The V and J ends lost 6 bases and 1 base respectively, with 10 bases between them. The CDR3 covers 13 residues. The germline CDR1 and CDR2 sequences are SQVTM and ANQGSEA.

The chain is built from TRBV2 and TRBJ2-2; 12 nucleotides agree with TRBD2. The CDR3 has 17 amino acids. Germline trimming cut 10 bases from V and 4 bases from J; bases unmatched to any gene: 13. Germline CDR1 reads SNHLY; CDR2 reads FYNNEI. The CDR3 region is CAILLLTSGRATGELFF. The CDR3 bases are TGTGCCATCCTTTTACTGACTAGCGGGAGAGCCACCGGGGAGCTGTTTTTT.

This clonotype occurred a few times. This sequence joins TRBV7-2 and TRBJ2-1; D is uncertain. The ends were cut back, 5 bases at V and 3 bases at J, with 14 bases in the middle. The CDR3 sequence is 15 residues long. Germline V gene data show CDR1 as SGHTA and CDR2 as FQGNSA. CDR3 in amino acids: CASSLSPAYYNEQFF. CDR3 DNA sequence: TGTGCCAGCAGCCTAAGCCCCGCTTACTACAATGAGCAGTTCTTC.

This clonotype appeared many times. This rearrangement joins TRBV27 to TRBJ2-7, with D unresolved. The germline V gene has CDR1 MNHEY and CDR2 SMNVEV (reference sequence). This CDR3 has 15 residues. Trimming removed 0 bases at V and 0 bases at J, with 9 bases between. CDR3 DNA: TGTGCCAGCAGTTTATCTGCCAGGATCTCCTACGAGCAGTACTTC. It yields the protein CASSLSARISYEQYF.

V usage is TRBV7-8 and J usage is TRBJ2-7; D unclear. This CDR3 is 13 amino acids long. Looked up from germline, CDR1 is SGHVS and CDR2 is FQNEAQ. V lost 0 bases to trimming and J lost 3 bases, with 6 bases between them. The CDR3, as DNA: TGTGCCAGCAGCTTAGCCGACTTCTACGAGCAGTACTTC. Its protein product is CASSLADFYEQYF.

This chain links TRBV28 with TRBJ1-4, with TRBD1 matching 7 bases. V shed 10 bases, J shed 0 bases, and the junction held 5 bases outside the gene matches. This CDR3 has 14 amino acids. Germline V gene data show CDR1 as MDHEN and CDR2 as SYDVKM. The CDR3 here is CAIRTGTTNEKLFF. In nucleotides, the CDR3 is TGTGCCATCAGGACAGGAACAACTAATGAAAAACTGTTTTTT.

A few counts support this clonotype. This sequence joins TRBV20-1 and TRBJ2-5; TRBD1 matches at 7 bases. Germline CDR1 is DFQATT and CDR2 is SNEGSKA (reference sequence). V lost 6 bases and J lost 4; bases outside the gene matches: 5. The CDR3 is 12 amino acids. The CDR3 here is CSADRERETQYF. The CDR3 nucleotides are TGCAGTGCCGACAGGGAGAGAGAGACCCAGTACTTC.

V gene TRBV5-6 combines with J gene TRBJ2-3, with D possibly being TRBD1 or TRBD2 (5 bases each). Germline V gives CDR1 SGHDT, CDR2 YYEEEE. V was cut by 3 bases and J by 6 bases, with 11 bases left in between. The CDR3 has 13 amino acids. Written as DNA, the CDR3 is TGTGCCAGCAGCTGGGGGACCGGGGATACGCAGTATTTT. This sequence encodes CASSWGTGDTQYF.

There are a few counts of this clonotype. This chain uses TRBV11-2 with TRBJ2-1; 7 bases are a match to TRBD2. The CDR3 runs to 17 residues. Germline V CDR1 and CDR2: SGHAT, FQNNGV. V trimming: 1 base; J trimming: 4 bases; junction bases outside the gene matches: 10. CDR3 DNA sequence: TGTGCCAGCAGCTTAGGCGGCGCGGGAGCGACTTACAATGAGCAGTTCTTC. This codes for CASSLGGAGATYNEQFF.

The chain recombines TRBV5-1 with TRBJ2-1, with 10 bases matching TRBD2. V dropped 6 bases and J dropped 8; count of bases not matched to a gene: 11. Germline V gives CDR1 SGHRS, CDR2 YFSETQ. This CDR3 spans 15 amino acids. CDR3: CASTGRLAGVDEQFF. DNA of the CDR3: TGCGCCAGCACCGGAAGACTAGCGGGCGTCGATGAGCAGTTCTTC.

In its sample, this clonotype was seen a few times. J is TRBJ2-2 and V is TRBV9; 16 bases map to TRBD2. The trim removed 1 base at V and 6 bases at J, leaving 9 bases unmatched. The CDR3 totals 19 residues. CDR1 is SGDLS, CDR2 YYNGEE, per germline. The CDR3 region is CASSVSGTSGGAIAGELFF. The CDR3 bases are TGTGCCAGCAGCGTATCCGGGACTAGCGGGGGGGCTATAGCCGGGGAGCTGTTTTTT.

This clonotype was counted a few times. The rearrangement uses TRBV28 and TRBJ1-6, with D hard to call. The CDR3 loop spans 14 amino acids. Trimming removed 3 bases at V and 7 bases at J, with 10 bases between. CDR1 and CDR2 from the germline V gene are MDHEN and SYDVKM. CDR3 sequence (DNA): TGTGCCAGCAGTTTTTGGGTAGGGAATTCACCCCTCCACTTT. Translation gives CASSFWVGNSPLHF.

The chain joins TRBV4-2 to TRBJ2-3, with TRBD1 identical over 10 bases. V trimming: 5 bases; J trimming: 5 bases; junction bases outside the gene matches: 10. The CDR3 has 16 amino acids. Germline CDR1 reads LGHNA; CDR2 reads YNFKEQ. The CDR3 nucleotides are TGTGCCAGCAGCTCTGGACAGGGGGTCGCCGGAGATACGCAGTATTTT. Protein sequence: CASSSGQGVAGDTQYF.

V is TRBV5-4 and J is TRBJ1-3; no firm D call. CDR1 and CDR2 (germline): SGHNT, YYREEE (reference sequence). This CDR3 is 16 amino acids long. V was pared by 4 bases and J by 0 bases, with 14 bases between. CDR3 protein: CASSARAPDSGNTIYF. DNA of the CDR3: TGTGCCAGCAGCGCGCGGGCTCCGGACTCTGGAAACACCATATATTTT.

DNA for the CDR3: TGTGCCAGCAGCCCTCGGACTAGCGGGAGTTTGGATACGCAGTATTTT. Its protein is CASSPRTSGSLDTQYF. This chain joins TRBV7-2 and TRBJ2-3, with 13 bases fitting TRBD2. After removal of 5 bases from V and 6 bases from J, the junction contained 8 bases not matched to a gene. Germline-derived CDR1 and CDR2 are SGHTA and FQGNSA. This CDR3 region has 16 residues. Filled out from reference TRBV7-2 and TRBJ2-3, the complete variable domain reads GAGVSQSPSNKVTEKGKDVELRCDPISGHTALYWYRQSLGQGLEFLIYFQGNSAPDKSGLPSDRFSAERTGGSVSTLTIQRTQQEDSAVYLCASSPRTSGSLDTQYFGPGTRLTVL.

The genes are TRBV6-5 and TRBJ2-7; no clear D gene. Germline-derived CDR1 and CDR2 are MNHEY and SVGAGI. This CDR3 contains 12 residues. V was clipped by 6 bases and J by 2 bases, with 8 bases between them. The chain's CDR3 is CASRTVPYEQYF. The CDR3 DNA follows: TGTGCCAGCAGAACTGTCCCCTACGAGCAGTACTTC.